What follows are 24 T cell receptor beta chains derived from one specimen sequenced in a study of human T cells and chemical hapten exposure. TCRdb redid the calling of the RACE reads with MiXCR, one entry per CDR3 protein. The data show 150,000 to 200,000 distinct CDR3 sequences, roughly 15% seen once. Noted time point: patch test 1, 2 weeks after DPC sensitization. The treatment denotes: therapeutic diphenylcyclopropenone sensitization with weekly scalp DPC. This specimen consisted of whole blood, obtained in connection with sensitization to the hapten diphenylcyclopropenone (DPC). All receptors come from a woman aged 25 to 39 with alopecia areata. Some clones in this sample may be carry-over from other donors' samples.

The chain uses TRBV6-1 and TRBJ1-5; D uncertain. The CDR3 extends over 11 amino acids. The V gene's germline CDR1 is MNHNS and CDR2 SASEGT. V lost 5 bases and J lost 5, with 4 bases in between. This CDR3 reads CASSYDQPQHF. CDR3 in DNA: TGTGCCAGCAGTTATGATCAGCCCCAGCATTTT.

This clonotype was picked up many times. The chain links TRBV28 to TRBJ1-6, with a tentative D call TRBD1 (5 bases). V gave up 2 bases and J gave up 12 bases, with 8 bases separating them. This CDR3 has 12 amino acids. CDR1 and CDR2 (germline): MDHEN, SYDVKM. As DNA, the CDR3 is TGTGCCAGCAGTTTACAGGGAAGACCCCTCCACTTT. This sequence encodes CASSLQGRPLHF.

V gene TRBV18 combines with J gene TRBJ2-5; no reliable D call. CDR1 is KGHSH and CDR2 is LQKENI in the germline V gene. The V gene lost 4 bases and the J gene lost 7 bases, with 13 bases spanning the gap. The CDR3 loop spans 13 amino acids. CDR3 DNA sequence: TGTGCCAGCTCACAAACAGACCTGGCGACCCAGTACTTC. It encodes CASSQTDLATQYF.

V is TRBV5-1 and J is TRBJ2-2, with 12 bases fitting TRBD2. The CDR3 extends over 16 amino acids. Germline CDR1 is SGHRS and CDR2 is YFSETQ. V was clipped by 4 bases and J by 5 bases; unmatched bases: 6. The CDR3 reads CASSPTSGRGTGELFF. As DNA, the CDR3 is TGCGCCAGCAGCCCGACTAGCGGGAGAGGAACCGGGGAGCTGTTTTTT.

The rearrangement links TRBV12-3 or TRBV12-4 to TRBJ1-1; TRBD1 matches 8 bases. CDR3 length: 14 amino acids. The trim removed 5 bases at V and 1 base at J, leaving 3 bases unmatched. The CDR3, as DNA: TGTGCCAGCAGTGGGACAGGCCGGAACACTGAAGCTTTCTTT. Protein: CASSGTGRNTEAFF.

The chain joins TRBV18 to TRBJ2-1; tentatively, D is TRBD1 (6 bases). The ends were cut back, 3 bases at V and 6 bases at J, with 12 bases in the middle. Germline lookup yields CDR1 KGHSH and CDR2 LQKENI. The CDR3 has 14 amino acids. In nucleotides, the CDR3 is TGTGCCAGCTCACCCCTTGTGGGGGCCAATGAGCAGTTCTTC. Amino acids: CASSPLVGANEQFF.

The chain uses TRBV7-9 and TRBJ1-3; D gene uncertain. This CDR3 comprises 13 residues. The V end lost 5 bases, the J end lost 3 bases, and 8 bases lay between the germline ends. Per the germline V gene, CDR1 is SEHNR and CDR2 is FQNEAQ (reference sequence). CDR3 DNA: TGTGCCAGCAGCAGGGTAGTTGGAAACACCATATATTTT. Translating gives CASSRVVGNTIYF.

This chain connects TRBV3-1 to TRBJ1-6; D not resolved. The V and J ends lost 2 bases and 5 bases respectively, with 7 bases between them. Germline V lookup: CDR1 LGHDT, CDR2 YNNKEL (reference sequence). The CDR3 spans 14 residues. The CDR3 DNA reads TGTGCCAGCAGCCAAAGGACCAATAATTCACCCCTCCACTTT. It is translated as CASSQRTNNSPLHF.

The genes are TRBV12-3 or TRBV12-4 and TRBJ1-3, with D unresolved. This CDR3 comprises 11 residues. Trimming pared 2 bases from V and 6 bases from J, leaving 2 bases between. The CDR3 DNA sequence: TGTGCCAGCAGTTTATCAAACACCATATATTTT. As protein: CASSLSNTIYF.

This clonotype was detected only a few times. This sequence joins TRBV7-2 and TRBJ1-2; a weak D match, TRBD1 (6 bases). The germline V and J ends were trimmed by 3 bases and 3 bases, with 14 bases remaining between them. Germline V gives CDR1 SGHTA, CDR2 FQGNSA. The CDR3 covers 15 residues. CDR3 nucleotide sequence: TGTGCCAGCAGCTTTGGGCAGGGGACTCACTATGGCTACACCTTC. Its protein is CASSFGQGTHYGYTF.

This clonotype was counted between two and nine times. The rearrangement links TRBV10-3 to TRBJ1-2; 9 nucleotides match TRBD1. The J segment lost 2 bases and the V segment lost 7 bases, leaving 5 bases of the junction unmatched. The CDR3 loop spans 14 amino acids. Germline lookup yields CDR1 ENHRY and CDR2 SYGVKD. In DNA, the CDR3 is TGTGCCATCACCCGGGACAGGGAAAACTATGGCTACACCTTC. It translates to CAITRDRENYGYTF.

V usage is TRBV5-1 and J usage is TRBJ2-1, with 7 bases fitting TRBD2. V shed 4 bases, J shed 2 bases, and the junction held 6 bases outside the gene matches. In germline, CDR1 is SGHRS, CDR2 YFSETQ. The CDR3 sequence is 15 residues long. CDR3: CASSGQAGAYNEQFF. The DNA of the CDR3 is TGCGCCAGCAGCGGTCAGGCGGGGGCCTACAATGAGCAGTTCTTC.

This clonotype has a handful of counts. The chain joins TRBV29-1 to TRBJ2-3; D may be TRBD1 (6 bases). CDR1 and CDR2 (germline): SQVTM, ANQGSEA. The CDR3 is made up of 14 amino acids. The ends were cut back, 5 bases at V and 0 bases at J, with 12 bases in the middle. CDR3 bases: TGCAGCGTTCTCGACAGGACTAGCACAGATACGCAGTATTTT. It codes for CSVLDRTSTDTQYF.

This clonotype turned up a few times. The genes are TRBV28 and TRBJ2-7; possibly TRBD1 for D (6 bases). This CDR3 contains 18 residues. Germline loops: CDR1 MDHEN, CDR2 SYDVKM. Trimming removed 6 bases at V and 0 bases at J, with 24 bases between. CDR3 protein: CASSTAHPLADSSYEQYF. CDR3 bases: TGTGCCAGCAGCACCGCCCATCCCCTTGCGGACAGCTCCTACGAGCAGTACTTC. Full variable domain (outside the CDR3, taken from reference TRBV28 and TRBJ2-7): DVKVTQSSRYLVKRTGEKVFLECVQDMDHENMFWYRQDPGLGLRLIYFSYDVKMKEKGDIPEGYSVSREKKERFSLILESASTNQTSMYLCASSTAHPLADSSYEQYFGPGTRLTVT.

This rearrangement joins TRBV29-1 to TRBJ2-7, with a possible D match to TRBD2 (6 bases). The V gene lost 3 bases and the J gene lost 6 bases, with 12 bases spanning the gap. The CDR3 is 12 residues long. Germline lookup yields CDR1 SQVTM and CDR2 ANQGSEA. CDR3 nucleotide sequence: TGCAGCGTTGATGATGGGGACTCCGAGCAGTACTTC. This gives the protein CSVDDGDSEQYF.

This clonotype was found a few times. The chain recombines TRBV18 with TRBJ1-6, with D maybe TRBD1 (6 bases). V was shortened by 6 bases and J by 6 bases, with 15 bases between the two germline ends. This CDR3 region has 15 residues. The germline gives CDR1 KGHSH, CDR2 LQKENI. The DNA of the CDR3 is TGTGCCAGCTCCGAGGGGGGACTCGTTAATTCACCCCTCCACTTT. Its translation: CASSEGGLVNSPLHF.

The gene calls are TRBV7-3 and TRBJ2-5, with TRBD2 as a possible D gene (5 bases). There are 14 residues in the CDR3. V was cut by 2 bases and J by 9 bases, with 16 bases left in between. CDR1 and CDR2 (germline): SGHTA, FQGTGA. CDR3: CASSLGPGNSAQYF. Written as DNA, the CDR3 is TGTGCCAGCAGCTTAGGTCCGGGGAATTCGGCCCAGTACTTC. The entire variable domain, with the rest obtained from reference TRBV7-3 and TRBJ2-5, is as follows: GAGVSQTPSNKVTEKGKYVELRCDPISGHTALYWYRQSLGQGPEFLIYFQGTGAADDSGLPNDRFFAVRPEGSVSTLKIQRTERGDSAVYLCASSLGPGNSAQYFGPGTRLLVL.

CDR3 sequence: CSVKDRARLAEAFF. The DNA for the CDR3 is TGCAGTGTCAAGGACAGGGCCCGTCTCGCTGAAGCTTTCTTT. The chain uses TRBV20-1 and TRBJ1-1; 8 bases line up with TRBD1. With V trimmed by 7 bases and J by 6 bases, 13 bases remained unmatched. The CDR3 spans 14 residues. CDR1 is DFQATT and CDR2 is SNEGSKA in the germline V gene (reference sequence).

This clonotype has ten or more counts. The DNA of the CDR3 is TGTGCCAGCAGCTTACAACAGGGGGGAAGCTCCTATAATTCACCCCTCCACTTT. It encodes CASSLQQGGSSYNSPLHF. This rearrangement joins TRBV11-3 to TRBJ1-6; 8 bases are a match to TRBD1. Trimming removed 2 bases from V and 0 bases from J; junction bases left unmatched: 6. Germline-derived CDR1 and CDR2 are SGHNT and YENEEA. The CDR3 consists of 18 residues.

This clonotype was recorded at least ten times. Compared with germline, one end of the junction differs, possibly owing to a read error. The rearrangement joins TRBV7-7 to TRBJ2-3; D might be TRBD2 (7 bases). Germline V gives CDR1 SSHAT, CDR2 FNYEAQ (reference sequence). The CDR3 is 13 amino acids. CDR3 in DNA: TGTGCTAGCAGCTTAGGGGGGGCAGATACGCAGTATTTT. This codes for CASSLGGADTQYF.

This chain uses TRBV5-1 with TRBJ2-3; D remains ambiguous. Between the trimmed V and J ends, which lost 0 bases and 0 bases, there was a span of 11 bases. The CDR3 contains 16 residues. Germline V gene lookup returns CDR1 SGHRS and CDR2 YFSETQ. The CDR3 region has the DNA TGCGCCAGCAGCTTGGCATCGATTTCTAGCACAGATACGCAGTATTTT. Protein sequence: CASSLASISSTDTQYF. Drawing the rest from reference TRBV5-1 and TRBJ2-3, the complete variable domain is KAGVTQTPRYLIKTRGQQVTLSCSPISGHRSVSWYQQTPGQGLQFLFEYFSETQRNKGNFPGRFSGRQFSNSRSEMNVSTLELGDSALYLCASSLASISSTDTQYFGPGTRLTVL.

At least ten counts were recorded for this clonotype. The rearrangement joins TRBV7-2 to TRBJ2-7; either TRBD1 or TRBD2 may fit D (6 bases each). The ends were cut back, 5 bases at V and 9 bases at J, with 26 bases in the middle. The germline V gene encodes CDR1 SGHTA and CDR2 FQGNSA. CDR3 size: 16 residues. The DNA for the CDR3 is TGTGCCAGCAGCGAGACATGGACAGATCGGCAGCGGGTGCAGTACTTC. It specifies CASSETWTDRQRVQYF.

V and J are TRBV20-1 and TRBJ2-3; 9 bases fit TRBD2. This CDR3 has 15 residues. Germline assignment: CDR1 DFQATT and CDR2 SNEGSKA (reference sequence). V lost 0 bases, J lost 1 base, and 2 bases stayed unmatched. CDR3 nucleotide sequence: TGCAGTGCTAGAGACTTAGCGGGAGGCACAGATACGCAGTATTTT. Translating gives CSARDLAGGTDTQYF.

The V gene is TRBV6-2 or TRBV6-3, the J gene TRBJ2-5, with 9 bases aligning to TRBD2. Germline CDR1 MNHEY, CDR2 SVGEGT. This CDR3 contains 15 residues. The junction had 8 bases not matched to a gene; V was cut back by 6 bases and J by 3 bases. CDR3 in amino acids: CASRTKRGAEETQYF. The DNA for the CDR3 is TGTGCCAGCAGGACAAAGCGGGGGGCAGAAGAGACCCAGTACTTC.